The entry that follows covers one TCR beta chain sequence. This clonotype was seen more than once but under ten times. Its cognate antigen has yet to be identified. No clone much larger than this one lies a single base away; base qualities are absent. Libraries were constructed by RT-PCR. Sequencing was carried out with an Illumina HiSeq 2500. TCRdb ran its own pipeline on the public reads, namely fastp trimming at Q25 and MiXCR clone calling, and kept in-frame beta chains. Identical CDR3 proteins give one entry, which carries the most common genes and DNA. The sample table lists some 550,000 distinct CDR3 sequences, around a quarter of them with a count of one. Around 2.8% of the sample rests with the top ten. The sample belongs to a study of response to subunit inactivated influenza vaccine (dated by TCRdb to 2016 to 2019). Some background on the complete study: Deep quantitative T cell receptor repertoire profiling was used in the study to track responses to a trivalent subunit inactivated influenza vaccine. Study-wide conclusions, independent of this receptor: The authors suggested that each seasonal influenza vaccination may recruit only a limited number of new T cells.

V lost 2 bases and J lost 3 bases; the stretch between them is 14 bases long. CDR1 and CDR2 are read off the germline V gene as SNHLY and FYNNEI. The CDR3 sequence holds 15 residues, the cysteine and phenylalanine included. This entry keeps only the CDR3 DNA: 45 bases, framed from base 1. This same sample was also taken into another study, of T cells expressing NK-cell markers. Drawing on the second study: 5'RACE template switching, by which a universal primer site and unique molecular identifiers were added, was used to make TCR beta cDNA libraries. About eight donors provided sorted CD3+CD56+NKG2C+, CD3+CD56+NKG2C- and CD3+CD56-NKG2C+ T-cell subsets, whose TCR beta-chain repertoires were profiled. Among the eight sequenced donors, seven were HCMV-seropositive and one was HCMV-seronegative. In several experiments an anti-gammadeltaTCR antibody was added to restrict sorting to alphabetaTCR-expressing T cells. In six donors, the dominant CD3+CD56+NKG2C+ clonotypes ranked among the top 10 CD8+ clonotypes, making up 1.0-7.0% of CD8+ T cells. Those dominant clonotypes were again the most abundant among CD3+CD56-NKG2C+ cells in a few donors, at about 28.3-65%. Whether the expanded NKG2C-expressing T cell clones were specific for HCMV antigens was left unclear. The eight sequenced donors were randomly selected healthy volunteers, three men and five women. HCMV serostatus was determined by detecting HCMV-specific IgG in serum with a commercial ELISA kit. Ficoll density gradient centrifugation was used to isolate peripheral blood mononuclear cells from blood. Using Miltenyi isolation kits, CD4+ and CD8+ T cells were isolated from PBMC through magnetic immunoseparation. Synthesis of cDNA was primed from the TCR beta constant segment and was followed by two consecutive PCR amplification steps. Libraries were sequenced as 2 x 150 bp reads on Illumina HiSeq 2000/2500, MiSeq or NextSeq. MIGEC was used to demultiplex reads and group reads by UMI, and MiTCR was used to assemble and quantify clonotypes. To exclude erroneous sequences, only TCR cDNA sequences supported by at least two reads were retained. Downstream repertoire analysis used the tcR package, and clonotypes were matched across fractions by CDR3 nucleotide sequence plus V segment. VDJmatch was used to annotate antigen specificity against VDJdb, with one amino acid substitution in CDR3 permitted.

This chain joins TRBV2 to TRBJ2-7; a tentative D call is TRBD1 (6 bases match). This sequence originates from a middle-aged man who received an inactivated influenza vaccine. Donor details come from another sample of the same person, matched by shared clones. The sample in question was CD4+ T cells sorted from PBMCs, obtained 11 to 12 days after vaccination. The sequenced DNA: TGTGCCAGCAGTGAATCGACGACAGGAGACTACGAGCAGTACTTC. It translates to CASSESTTGDYEQYF. With the rest looked up from the reference TRBV2 and TRBJ2-7 genes rather than sequenced, the full variable domain is EPEVTQTPSHQVTQMGQEVILRCVPISNHLYFYWYRQILGQKVEFLVSFYNNEISEKSEIFDDQFSVERPDGSNFTLKIRSTKLEDSAMYFCASSESTTGDYEQYFGPGTRLTVT.